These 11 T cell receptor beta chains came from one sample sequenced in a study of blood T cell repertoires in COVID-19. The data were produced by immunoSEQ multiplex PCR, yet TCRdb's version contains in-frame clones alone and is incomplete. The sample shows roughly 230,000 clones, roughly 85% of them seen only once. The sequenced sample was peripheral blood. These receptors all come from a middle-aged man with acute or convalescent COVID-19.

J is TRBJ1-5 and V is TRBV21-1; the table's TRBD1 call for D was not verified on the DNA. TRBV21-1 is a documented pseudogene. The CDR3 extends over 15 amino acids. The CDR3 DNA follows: TGTGCCAGCAGCGATGCAGGGGGCAATAATCAGCCCCAGCATTTT. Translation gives CASSDAGGNNQPQHF.

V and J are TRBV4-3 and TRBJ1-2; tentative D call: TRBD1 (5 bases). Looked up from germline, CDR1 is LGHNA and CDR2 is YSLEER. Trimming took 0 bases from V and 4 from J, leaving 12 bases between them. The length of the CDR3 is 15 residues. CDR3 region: CASSQDGGVGYGYTF. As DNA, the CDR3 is TGCGCCAGCAGCCAAGATGGAGGGGTAGGCTATGGCTACACCTTC.

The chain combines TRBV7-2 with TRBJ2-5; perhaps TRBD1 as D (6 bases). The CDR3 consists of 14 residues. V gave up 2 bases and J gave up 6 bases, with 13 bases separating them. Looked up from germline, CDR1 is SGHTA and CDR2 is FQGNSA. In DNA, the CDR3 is TGTGCCAGCAGCTTAAACAGGGCAACACAGACCCAGTACTTC. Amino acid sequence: CASSLNRATQTQYF.

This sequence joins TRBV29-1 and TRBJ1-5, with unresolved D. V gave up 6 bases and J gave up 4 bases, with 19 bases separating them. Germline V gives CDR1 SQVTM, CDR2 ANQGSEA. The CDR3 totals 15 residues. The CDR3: CSVAVGGTPNQPQHF. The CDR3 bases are TGCAGCGTCGCCGTCGGCGGAACTCCTAATCAGCCCCAGCATTTT.

The CDR3 is CASSQGQGSSYEQYF. The DNA of the CDR3 is TGCGCCAGCAGCCAAGGACAAGGGAGCTCCTACGAGCAGTACTTC. The rearrangement links TRBV4-3 to TRBJ2-7; TRBD2 is a possible D gene (5 bases). Germline-derived CDR1 and CDR2 are LGHNA and YSLEER. The V end was cut by 1 base, the J end by 0 bases, with 10 bases between. The CDR3 consists of 15 residues.

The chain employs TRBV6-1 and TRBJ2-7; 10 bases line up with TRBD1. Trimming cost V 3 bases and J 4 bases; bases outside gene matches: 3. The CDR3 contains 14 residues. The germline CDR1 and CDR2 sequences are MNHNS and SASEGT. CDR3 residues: CASSEGGQGYEQYF. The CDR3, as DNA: TGTGCCAGCAGTGAGGGGGGACAGGGGTACGAGCAGTACTTC.

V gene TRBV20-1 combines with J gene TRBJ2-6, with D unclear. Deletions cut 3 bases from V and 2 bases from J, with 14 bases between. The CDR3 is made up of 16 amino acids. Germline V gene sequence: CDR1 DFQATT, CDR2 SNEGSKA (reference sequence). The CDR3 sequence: CSASSPASPGANVLTF. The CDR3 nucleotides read TGCAGTGCTAGTTCCCCAGCGTCCCCTGGGGCCAACGTCCTGACTTTC.

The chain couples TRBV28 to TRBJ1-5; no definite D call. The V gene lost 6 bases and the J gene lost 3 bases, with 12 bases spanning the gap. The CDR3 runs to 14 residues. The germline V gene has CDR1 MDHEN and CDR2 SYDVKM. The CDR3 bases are TGTGCCAGCAGCCCGTGGAGGGACAATCAGCCCCAGCATTTT. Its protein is CASSPWRDNQPQHF.

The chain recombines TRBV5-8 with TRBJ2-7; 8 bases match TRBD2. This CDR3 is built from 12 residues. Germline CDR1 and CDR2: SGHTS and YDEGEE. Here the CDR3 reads CAGDGGAHEQYF. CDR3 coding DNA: TGTGCAGGCGACGGGGGGGCCCACGAGCAGTACTTC.

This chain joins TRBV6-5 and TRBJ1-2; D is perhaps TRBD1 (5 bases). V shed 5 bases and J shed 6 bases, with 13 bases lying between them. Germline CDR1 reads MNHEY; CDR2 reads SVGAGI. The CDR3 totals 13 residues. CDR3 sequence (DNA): TGTGCCAGCAGTAACACAGGCGACGATGGCTACACCTTC. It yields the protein CASSNTGDDGYTF.

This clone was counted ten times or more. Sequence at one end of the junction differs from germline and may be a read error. The CDR3 nucleotides are TGTGCCAGCAGCATAACAGGGGCGGCTAGCACAGATACGCAGTATTTT. Its protein is CASSITGAASTDTQYF. The chain combines TRBV7-3 with TRBJ2-3; 7 bases agree with TRBD1. Germline CDR1 and CDR2: SGHTA and FQGTGA. This CDR3 is built from 16 residues.